This T cell receptor (beta chain) is drawn from a study of early T cells in non-severe SARS-CoV-2 infection (dated by TCRdb to the early 2020s). Regarding the complete study: Because TCR sequencing was done on bulk RNA from unsorted whole blood, the alpha and beta chains could not be paired.

V sheds 3 bases and J sheds 3 bases, leaving 8 bases between their ends. The CDR3 numbers 14 residues from cysteine through phenylalanine. This entry keeps only the CDR3 DNA: 42 bases, framed from base 1. Study-wide conclusions, independent of this receptor: VDJdb matching was skewed toward anti-spike CD8 responses, so virus-specific expansions were likely underestimated and private and CD4 specificities were missed.

A case-control design nested within a healthcare worker cohort in London, UK, was used, with weekly nasopharyngeal swab PCR tests and blood sampling performed. Healthcare workers were recruited between 23 and 31 March 2020, during the week of the UK lockdown, and were followed weekly for up to roughly 16 weeks. This clonotype was seen more than once but under ten times. No cognate antigen has been identified for it. Qualities for individual bases were not recorded, and no much larger clone is one base off. The library was obtained by 5' RACE. Sequencing instrument: NextSeq 500. To correct for sequencing error and PCR bias, the TCR library protocol tagged individual cDNA molecules with unique molecular identifiers. TCR alpha and beta chains were both sequenced, and the abundances of alpha and beta sequences in each sample were closely correlated with each other. In the source study's methods: Decombinator V4 was used to perform V gene, J gene and CDR3 annotation of TCR sequences. Expanded TCRs were defined as changing significantly between any two time points under a Poisson model with p below 0.0001. TCR abundances were normalised to the total number of TCRs sequenced per sample and expressed as counts per million. TRAV1-2 paired with TRAJ12, TRAJ20 or TRAJ33 defined MAIT TCRs, while TRAV10 paired with TRAJ18 defined iNKT TCRs. VDJdb, accessed 1 November 2021, was searched for CMV, EBV and SARS-CoV-2 annotated TCRs, excluding TCRs annotated for multiple antigens. TCRdb trimmed public reads at Q25 via fastp, called clones via MiXCR and kept in-frame beta chains. Rows with a matching CDR3 protein are joined into one entry that keeps the most common DNA and genes. The authors' filters were not applied to this entry. The sample yields roughly 40,000 distinct CDR3 sequences; about 6.3% were counted once. The ten largest clonotypes hold 5.9% of the sample.

The TCR was taken from an adult who was a healthcare worker with PCR-confirmed SARS-CoV-2 infection or an uninfected control (not recorded which). The sequencing input was whole blood. The rearranged segments are TRBV12-3 or TRBV12-4 and TRBJ1-4; a tentative D call is TRBD1 (5 bases match). This receptor carries the CDR3 CASSFLGANEKLFF. The bases are TGTGCCAGCAGTTTTTTAGGGGCTAATGAAAAACTGTTTTTT.